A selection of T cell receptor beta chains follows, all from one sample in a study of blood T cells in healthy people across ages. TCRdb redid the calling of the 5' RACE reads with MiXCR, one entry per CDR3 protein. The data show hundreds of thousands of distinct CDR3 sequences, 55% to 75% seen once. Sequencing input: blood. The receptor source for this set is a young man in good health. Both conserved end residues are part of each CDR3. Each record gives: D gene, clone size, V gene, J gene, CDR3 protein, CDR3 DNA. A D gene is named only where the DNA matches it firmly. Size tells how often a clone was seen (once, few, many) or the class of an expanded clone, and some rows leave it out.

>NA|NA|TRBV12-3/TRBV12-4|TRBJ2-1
CASTTRAGNEFF
TGTGCCAGCACCACTCGGGCGGGGAATGAGTTCTTC
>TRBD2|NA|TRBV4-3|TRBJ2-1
CASSQDSGAHNEQFF
TGCGCCAGCAGCCAAGATAGCGGGGCCCACAATGAGCAGTTCTTC
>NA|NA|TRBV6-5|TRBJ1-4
CASSYSGKLFF
TGTGCCAGCAGTTACTCCGGGAAACTGTTTTTT
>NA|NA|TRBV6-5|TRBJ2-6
CASSYTYHRVLSGANVLTF
TGTGCCAGCAGTTACACTTACCACAGGGTGCTTTCTGGGGCCAACGTCCTGACTTTC
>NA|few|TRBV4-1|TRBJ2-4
CASRNVASDIQYF
TGCGCCAGCAGAAACGTGGCCAGTGACATTCAGTACTTC
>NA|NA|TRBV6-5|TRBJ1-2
CASSRQLDYGYTF
TGTGCCAGCAGTCGACAGTTAGACTATGGCTACACCTTC
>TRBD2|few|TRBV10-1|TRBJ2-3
CASSGGGGGKDTQYF
TGCGCCAGCAGTGGAGGCGGGGGTGGAAAAGATACGCAGTATTTT
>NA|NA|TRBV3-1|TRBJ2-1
CASSQDPQVNEQFF
TGTGCCAGCAGCCAAGATCCCCAGGTCAATGAGCAGTTCTTC
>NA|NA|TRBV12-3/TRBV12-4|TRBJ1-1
CASGLGTEAFF
TGTGCCAGCGGTTTGGGCACTGAAGCTTTCTTT
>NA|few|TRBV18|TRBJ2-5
CASSGSQYF
TGTGCCAGCTCAGGGTCCCAGTACTTC
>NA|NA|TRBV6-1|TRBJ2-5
CASEQGLYQETQYF
TGTGCCAGCGAACAGGGACTGTACCAAGAGACCCAGTACTTC
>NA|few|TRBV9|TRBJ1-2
CASSVEGDGNYGYTF
TGTGCCAGCAGCGTAGAAGGGGATGGGAACTATGGCTACACCTTC
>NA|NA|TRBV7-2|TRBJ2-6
CASSLDGVIGSGANVLTF
TGTGCCAGCAGCTTAGATGGAGTAATCGGCTCTGGGGCCAACGTCCTGACTTTC
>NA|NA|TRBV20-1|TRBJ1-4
CSARDSSGDEKLFF
TGCAGTGCTAGAGATTCGTCGGGGGATGAAAAACTGTTTTTT